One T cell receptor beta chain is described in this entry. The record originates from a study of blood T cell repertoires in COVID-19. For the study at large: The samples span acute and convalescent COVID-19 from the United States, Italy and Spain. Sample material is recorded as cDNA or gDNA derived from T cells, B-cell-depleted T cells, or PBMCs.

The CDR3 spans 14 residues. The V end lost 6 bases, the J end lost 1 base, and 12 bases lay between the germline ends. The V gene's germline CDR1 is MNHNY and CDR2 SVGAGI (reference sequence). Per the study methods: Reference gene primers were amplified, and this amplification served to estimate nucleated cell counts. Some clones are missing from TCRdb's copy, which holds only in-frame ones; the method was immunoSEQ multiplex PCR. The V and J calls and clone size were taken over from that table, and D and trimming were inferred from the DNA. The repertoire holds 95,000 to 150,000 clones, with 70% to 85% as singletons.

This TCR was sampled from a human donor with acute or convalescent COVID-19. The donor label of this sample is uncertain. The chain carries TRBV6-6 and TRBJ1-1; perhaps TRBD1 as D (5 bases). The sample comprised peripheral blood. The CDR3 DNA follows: TGTGCCAGCAGCCCCGGCAGGGCGAACACTGAAGCTTTCTTT. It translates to CASSPGRANTEAFF.